The 9 T cell receptor beta chains reported below all come from one sample, sequenced in a study of human T cells and chemical hapten exposure. MiXCR, run by TCRdb on the RACE reads, gives a single entry per CDR3 protein. Here the sample spans about 52,000 distinct CDR3 sequences, roughly 10% being singletons. Time point reported: patch test 3, about 24 weeks after DPC sensitization. Described treatment: therapeutic diphenylcyclopropenone sensitization with weekly scalp DPC. The source was whole blood, collected in connection with sensitization to the hapten diphenylcyclopropenone (DPC). The source is a woman in her thirties or forties with alopecia areata. Some clones in this sample may be carry-over from other donors' samples.

This clonotype turned up a few times. The chain has TRBV29-1 and TRBJ2-2, with no clear D. Germline V gene data show CDR1 as SQVTM and CDR2 as ANQGSEA. Trimming stripped 4 bases from V and 1 base from J, with 7 bases between. This CDR3 region has 13 residues. The CDR3 nucleotides read TGCAGCGTTGGCAGGCGGAACACCGGGGAGCTGTTTTTT. Translating gives CSVGRRNTGELFF.

This clonotype was seen repeatedly, ten times or more. The rearrangement links TRBV29-1 to TRBJ2-1; tentatively, D is TRBD1 (7 bases). Germline lookup yields CDR1 SQVTM and CDR2 ANQGSEA. V lost 7 bases and J 8 bases, leaving 24 bases between the germline ends. The CDR3 sequence is 15 residues long. CDR3 bases: TGCAGCGCCCCACCTCCGGAGGGGGCGTTGGATGAGCAGTTCTTC. It specifies CSAPPPEGALDEQFF.

The rearrangement links TRBV6-5 to TRBJ1-2; TRBD1 might be the D (6 bases). V was cut by 4 bases and J by 7 bases, with 13 bases left in between. From germline, CDR1 is MNHEY and CDR2 SVGAGI. The CDR3 is made up of 13 amino acids. CDR3 amino acids: CASSSTGRSGYTF. The DNA of the CDR3 is TGTGCCAGCAGTTCTACAGGGAGAAGTGGCTACACCTTC.

This clonotype was counted ten times or more. The chain couples TRBV6-4 to TRBJ2-3; D perhaps matches TRBD2 (6 bases). V lost 3 bases to trimming and J lost 0 bases, with 7 bases between them. The germline gives CDR1 MRHNA, CDR2 SNTAGT. CDR3 length equals 14 residues. The CDR3 is CASSERGSTDTQYF. CDR3 in DNA: TGTGCCAGCAGTGAGCGGGGTAGCACAGATACGCAGTATTTT.

V is TRBV6-5 and J is TRBJ2-3; tentative D call: TRBD2 (6 bases). This CDR3 is 15 amino acids long. V lost 2 bases to trimming and J lost 4 bases, with 13 bases between them. Germline values: CDR1 MNHEY, CDR2 SVGAGI. The CDR3 protein is CASSYRAGGPDTQYF. The CDR3 region has the DNA TGTGCCAGCAGTTACCGGGCCGGGGGTCCAGATACGCAGTATTTT.

This clonotype was counted a few times. The chain has TRBV6-1 and TRBJ2-7; D is perhaps TRBD2 (6 bases). The CDR3 totals 9 residues. Germline values: CDR1 MNHNS, CDR2 SASEGT. V was trimmed by 10 bases and J by 12 bases, leaving 13 bases between them. The CDR3 nucleotides read TGTGCCACCTTGGGAGGAGGGTACTTC. It encodes CATLGGGYF.

The table lists this clonotype with many counts. Written as DNA, the CDR3 is TGTGCCTGGAGGGGATCGGGACAGGGCAATCAGCCCCAGCATTTT. This sequence encodes CAWRGSGQGNQPQHF. The gene calls are TRBV30 and TRBJ1-5; 8 bases map to TRBD1. Looked up from germline, CDR1 is GTSNPN and CDR2 is SVGIG (reference sequence). The J segment lost 2 bases and the V segment lost 3 bases, leaving 6 bases of the junction unmatched. This CDR3 spans 15 amino acids.

V usage is TRBV28 and J usage is TRBJ1-2, with a possible D match to TRBD1 (5 bases). There are 15 residues in the CDR3. The germline V gene encodes CDR1 MDHEN and CDR2 SYDVKM. V shed 1 base and J shed 2 bases, with 11 bases lying between them. The CDR3 DNA is TGTGCCAGCAGTTTATCGGGACGGCCAAACTATGGCTACACCTTC. Translation: CASSLSGRPNYGYTF.

This clonotype was seen ten or more times. J is TRBJ2-1 and V is TRBV20-1; D is unresolved. The CDR3 has 16 residues. The V gene lost 6 bases and the J gene lost 6 bases, with 24 bases spanning the gap. Germline CDR1 reads DFQATT; CDR2 reads SNEGSKA (reference sequence). The CDR3: CSAPLRRAPYSNEQFF. CDR3 nucleotides: TGCAGTGCCCCCCTCCGGCGAGCTCCTTATTCCAATGAGCAGTTCTTC.